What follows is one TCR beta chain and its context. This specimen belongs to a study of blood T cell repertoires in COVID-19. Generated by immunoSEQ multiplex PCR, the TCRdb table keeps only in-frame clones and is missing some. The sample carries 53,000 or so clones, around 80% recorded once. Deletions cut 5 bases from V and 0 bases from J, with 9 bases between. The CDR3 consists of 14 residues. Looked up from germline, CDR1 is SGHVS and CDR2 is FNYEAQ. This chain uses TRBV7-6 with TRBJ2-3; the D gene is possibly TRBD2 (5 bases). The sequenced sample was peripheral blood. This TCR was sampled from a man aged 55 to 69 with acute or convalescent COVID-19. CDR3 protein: CASSLLGSTDTQYF. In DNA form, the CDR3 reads TGTGCCAGCAGCCTACTAGGTAGCACAGATACGCAGTATTTT.